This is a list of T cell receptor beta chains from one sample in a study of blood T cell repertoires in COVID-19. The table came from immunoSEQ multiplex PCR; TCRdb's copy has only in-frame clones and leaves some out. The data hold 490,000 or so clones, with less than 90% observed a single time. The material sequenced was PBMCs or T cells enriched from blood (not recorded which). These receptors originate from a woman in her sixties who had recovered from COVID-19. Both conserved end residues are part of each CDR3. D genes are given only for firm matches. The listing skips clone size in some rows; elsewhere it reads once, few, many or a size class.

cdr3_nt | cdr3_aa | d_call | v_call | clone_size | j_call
TGTGCCAGCAGTGAATGGGGGGGGTATGGCTACACCTTC | CASSEWGGYGYTF | NA | TRBV27 | NA | TRBJ1-2
TGTGCCACCAGTGATTTGCAGGGTTTCACCGGGGAGCTGTTTTTT | CATSDLQGFTGELFF | NA | TRBV24-1 | NA | TRBJ2-2
TGCGCCAGCAGCTTTCCACGAGGGGGCCCCTACAATGAGCAGTTCTTC | CASSFPRGGPYNEQFF | TRBD1 | TRBV5-1 | NA | TRBJ2-1
TGTGCCAGTAGTACCCGGGAGTACAATGAGCAGTTCTTC | CASSTREYNEQFF | NA | TRBV19 | NA | TRBJ2-1
TGTGCCAGCATGGGCTTCTATGGCTACACCTTC | CASMGFYGYTF | NA | TRBV6-5 | NA | TRBJ1-2
TGTGCCAGCAGCCAAGTGGACAGGAATGAAAAACTGTTTTTT | CASSQVDRNEKLFF | TRBD1 | TRBV3-1/TRBV3-2 | NA | TRBJ1-4
TGTGCCAGCAGCTTATGGACAGGGGGAGGTCAGCCCCAGCATTTT | CASSLWTGGGQPQHF | TRBD1 | TRBV7-2 | once | TRBJ1-5
TGTGCCAGCACGGACAGGGATGGCAATCAGCCCCAGCATTTT | CASTDRDGNQPQHF | TRBD1 | TRBV6-5 | NA | TRBJ1-5
TGTGCCAGCAGCCACTCCGGGACAGGTGGCGGGGAGCTGTTTTTT | CASSHSGTGGGELFF | TRBD1 | TRBV11-3 | NA | TRBJ2-2
TGTGCCAGCAGCTTGGGACTAGCGGGTGATACGCAGTATTTT | CASSLGLAGDTQYF | TRBD2 | TRBV5-4 | NA | TRBJ2-3
TGTGCCAGCAGCGTAACTGGCTCTGGGGCCAACGTCCTGACTTTC | CASSVTGSGANVLTF | NA | TRBV9 | NA | TRBJ2-6
TGTGCCAGTACAAGCCTCTCCTACAATGAGCAGTTCTTC | CASTSLSYNEQFF | NA | TRBV19 | NA | TRBJ2-1
TGTGCCAGCACCAGGGCGGGGTTAGACACTGAAGCTTTCTTT | CASTRAGLDTEAFF | NA | TRBV3-1/TRBV3-2 | NA | TRBJ1-1
TGTGCCACCAGTGATCCGGGGGACAGAGGCACAGATACGCAGTATTTT | CATSDPGDRGTDTQYF | NA | TRBV24-1 | NA | TRBJ2-3
TGTGCCTGGAGTAAGGGGGCGGTCTATGGTTCACCCCTCCACTTT | CAWSKGAVYGSPLHF | TRBD1 | TRBV30 | NA | TRBJ1-6
TGTGCCAGCAGCTTGGAGGGTAGAGGCTACACCTTC | CASSLEGRGYTF | NA | TRBV11-3 | NA | TRBJ1-2
TGCGCCAGCAGCTTGGCATCTAATGAAAAACTGTTTTTT | CASSLASNEKLFF | NA | TRBV5-1 | NA | TRBJ1-4
TGTGCCAGCAGTACAGGGCCCCGGGAGCAGTTCTTC | CASSTGPREQFF | NA | TRBV2 | NA | TRBJ2-1
TGTGCCAGCAGCGTAGTCCCTATCGGGTCACCCCTCCACTTT | CASSVVPIGSPLHF | NA | TRBV11-2 | once | TRBJ1-6
TGTGCCAGCAGCCTCGGACAGGGCCTAGGGCCCCTCCACTTT | CASSLGQGLGPLHF | TRBD1 | TRBV5-6 | NA | TRBJ1-6
TGTGCCTGGAAAAAAACCGGGACAGGGGGTCTAATCTATGGCTACACCTTC | CAWKKTGTGGLIYGYTF | TRBD1 | TRBV30 | NA | TRBJ1-2
TGTGCCAGCAGCTTGTCGGGTGGCAACCAAGAGACCCAGTACTTC | CASSLSGGNQETQYF | NA | TRBV5-4 | NA | TRBJ2-5
TGCGCCAGCAGCTTGGCTAGCGGGGGACTCGAACAAGAGACCCAGTACTTC | CASSLASGGLEQETQYF | TRBD2 | TRBV5-1 | NA | TRBJ2-5
TGTGCCATCAGTGATCGTAGCAATCAGCCCCAGCATTTT | CAISDRSNQPQHF | NA | TRBV10-3 | NA | TRBJ1-5
TGCGCCAGCAGCTTGGGTGGGACAGGGGGCGCTGGGGCCAACGTCCTGACTTTC | CASSLGGTGGAGANVLTF | TRBD1 | TRBV5-1 | NA | TRBJ2-6
TGTGCCAGCAGCCCTCGCAGGGATAGCAATCAGCCCCAGCATTTT | CASSPRRDSNQPQHF | NA | TRBV7-8 | once | TRBJ1-5
TGCAGCGTTCCCTCGGGTGTCCAAGAGACCCAGTACTTC | CSVPSGVQETQYF | NA | TRBV29-1 | NA | TRBJ2-5